This T cell receptor (beta chain) derives from a study of immune characterization of retroperitoneal liposarcoma. TCRdb fed the PCR reads into MiXCR, producing one record per CDR3 protein. This table holds around 19,000 distinct CDR3 sequences, 37% found once. The germline V gene has CDR1 MNHEY and CDR2 SVGEGT. The CDR3 has 12 residues. This clonotype was picked up a small number of times. The receptor's source is a male donor with retroperitoneal liposarcoma. The material sequenced was blood. V and J are TRBV6-2 or TRBV6-3 and TRBJ2-1; TRBD1 matches at 8 bases. The better agreement between TRBJ2-7 and the DNA end casts doubt on the J call. CDR3 nucleotides: TGTGCCAGCAGTTGGACAGGGCTCGAGCAGTACTTC. Its protein product is CASSWTGLEQYF.